The present TCR beta chain was sequenced within a study of cytomegalovirus exposure and HLA in healthy donors. Healthy bone marrow donors formed the donor group. Points from the study as a whole: CMV serostatus was the sole immune exposure information available.

It was with 60 Vbeta and 13 Jbeta primers that the PCR ran. TCRdb's table, derived via immunoSEQ multiplex PCR, lists solely in-frame clones and lacks some. The sample holds under 200,000 clones, 80% to 90% seen once. Germline V gene sequence: CDR1 MDHEN, CDR2 SYDVKM. This CDR3 has 12 amino acids. Trimming removed 7 bases from V and 5 bases from J, with 10 bases in between. As to this clone: The antigen is not known.

The clonotype comes from a young woman in good health and CMV-seronegative. Sequencing was done on a sample of PBMCs. The chain carries TRBV28 and TRBJ2-3; weak D call: TRBD1 (5 bases). The CDR3 spells CASTDTVDTQYF. CDR3 in DNA: TGTGCCAGCACGGACACCGTAGATACGCAGTATTTT.